This TCR beta chain comes out of a study of blood T cells in healthy people across ages. Combining a sample-barcoded 5' primer with a J-beta primer mix, a second PCR ran for about 7 to 11 cycles. Each cDNA molecule was tagged by a template-switch adaptor with 12 random nucleotides. TCRdb independently ran MiXCR on the 5' RACE reads; one entry per CDR3 protein. The sample includes about 640,000 distinct CDR3 sequences, approximately 30% of them seen just once. V lost 2 bases and J 10 bases, leaving 11 bases between the germline ends. Germline lookup yields CDR1 SGHDN and CDR2 FVKESK. This CDR3 has 12 amino acids. General study findings and limits: The study could not conclusively compare naive and antigen-experienced cells, given its unsorted PBMCs. Relative to aged donors, long-lived donors carried more naive CD4+ cells and displayed higher diversity.

This clonotype was seen at least ten times. The antigen remains undetermined. Peripheral blood samples of 9 to 10 milliliters were drawn from each donor. The chain has TRBV14 and TRBJ1-2; D gene uncertain. The origin of this receptor is a woman older than 75 in good health. Material: blood. DNA for the CDR3: TGTGCCAGCAGCCAATTGGGCAGCTTCTACACCTTC. It specifies CASSQLGSFYTF. The full variable domain, its missing parts supplied by reference TRBV14 and TRBJ1-2, is EAGVTQFPSHSVIEKGQTVTLRCDPISGHDNLYWYRRVMGKEIKFLLHFVKESKQDESGMPNNRFLAERTGGTYSTLKVQPAELEDSGVYFCASSQLGSFYTFGSGTRLTVV.